This T cell receptor (beta chain) was obtained from a study of post-analysis software for immune sequencing data. For the study at large: The patients showed relapsing-remitting, secondary progressive and progressive-relapsing multiple sclerosis courses. Study-wide results and caveats: Controls had lower frequencies than patients of about 5 TRBV segments, which included TRBV5-6, TRBV5-1 and TRBV20-1.

V gave up 4 bases and J gave up 7 bases, with 19 bases separating them. The CDR3 sequence is 16 residues long. Per germline, CDR1 MNHEY and CDR2 SVGAGI. On this clonotype: Its antigen is not known.

Unique molecular identifiers tagged the TCR beta cDNA libraries. MiXCR, run by TCRdb on the PCR reads, gives a single entry per CDR3 protein. The sample shows fewer than 850,000 distinct CDR3 sequences, 30% of them seen only once. Material: blood. This chain uses TRBV6-5 with TRBJ2-2; weak D call: TRBD2 (5 bases). This TCR derives from a girl under 18 with multiple sclerosis. The CDR3 here is CASSFRFSEAGGELFF. The CDR3 DNA reads as TGTGCCAGCAGTTTCCGCTTTTCGGAGGCAGGCGGGGAGCTGTTTTTT.